This T cell receptor (beta chain) was sequenced for a study of blood T cell repertoires in COVID-19. Study at large: Donors in the United States, Italy and Spain gave samples during acute or convalescent COVID-19. T cells, B-cell-depleted T cells, or PBMCs supplied cDNA or gDNA.

As processed by the authors: Amplification of reference gene primers was used by the study to estimate nucleated cell counts. This table comes from immunoSEQ multiplex PCR, and its TCRdb copy is limited to in-frame clones, with some not included. The D gene and trimming were derived from the DNA, and the V and J assignments and clone size from that table. The sample lists about 260,000 clones; around 86% were seen once. The Seattle site enrolled patients during active infection and followed them longitudinally. Germline CDR1 is GTSNPN and CDR2 is SVGIG (reference sequence). V was pared by 6 bases and J by 4 bases, with 10 bases of the junction left unmatched. The CDR3 spans 14 residues.

Sequenced material: peripheral blood. The clonotype comes from a woman between 55 and 75 years old with COVID-19, enrolled during active disease. The rearrangement links TRBV30 to TRBJ2-7; 9 bases match TRBD2. The CDR3 sequence is CACIAGGKSYEQYF. The CDR3 DNA follows: TGTGCCTGTATTGCGGGAGGGAAATCATACGAGCAGTACTTC.